The TCR beta chain under discussion was sequenced for a study of blood T cell repertoires in COVID-19. Study at large: The study drew acute and convalescent COVID-19 samples from the United States, Italy and Spain. T cells, B-cell-depleted T cells, or PBMCs provided the cDNA or gDNA that served as material.

Germline CDR1 is SGHTA and CDR2 is FQGNSA. The CDR3 has 14 residues. Germline trimming cut 0 bases from V and 9 bases from J; bases unmatched to any gene: 6. Per the original data handling: How many nucleated cells were present was estimated from reference gene primer amplification. The data were produced by immunoSEQ multiplex PCR, yet TCRdb's version contains in-frame clones alone and is incomplete. V and J calls and clone size follow that table, whereas D and trimming were derived from the DNA. This sample carries nearly 200,000 clones, about 90% of them seen once, and the ten largest clones take approximately 0.75%.

Material for sequencing was peripheral blood. The clonotype was recovered from a woman in her 70s with acute or convalescent COVID-19. The J gene is TRBJ2-3, the V gene TRBV7-2, with TRBD2 identical over 7 bases. CDR3 DNA sequence: TGTGCCAGCAGCTTAGCGGGGCAGGGAGGGACGCAGTATTTT. The encoded protein is CASSLAGQGGTQYF.